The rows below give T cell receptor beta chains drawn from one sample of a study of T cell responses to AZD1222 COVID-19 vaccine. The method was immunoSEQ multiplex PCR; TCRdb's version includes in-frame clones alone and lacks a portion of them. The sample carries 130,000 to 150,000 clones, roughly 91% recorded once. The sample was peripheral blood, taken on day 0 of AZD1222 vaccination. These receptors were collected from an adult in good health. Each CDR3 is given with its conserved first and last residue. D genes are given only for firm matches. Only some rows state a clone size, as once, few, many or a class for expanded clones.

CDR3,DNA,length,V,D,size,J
CASSSLNEQFF,TGTGCCAGCAGCTCCCTTAATGAGCAGTTCTTC,11,TRBV2,NA,NA,TRBJ2-1
CASTRKTGGNYEQYF,TGCGCCAGCACCCGGAAGACAGGGGGTAACTACGAGCAGTACTTC,15,TRBV5-1,TRBD1,NA,TRBJ2-7
CASSSTGVSSYNEQFF,TGTGCCAGCAGCTCAACAGGGGTGAGCTCCTACAATGAGCAGTTCTTC,16,TRBV7-9,TRBD1,NA,TRBJ2-1
CATGTGGTDTQYF,TGTGCCACTGGGACAGGGGGTACAGATACGCAGTATTTT,13,TRBV7-3,TRBD1,once,TRBJ2-3
CASSRTSPGANPYEQYF,TGTGCCAGCAGCCGAACCTCCCCGGGGGCGAACCCCTACGAGCAGTACTTC,17,TRBV6-6,NA,NA,TRBJ2-7
CASSQGRAGQPAGGYTF,TGTGCCAGCAGCCAAGGTCGTGCGGGGCAGCCCGCGGGTGGCTACACCTTC,17,TRBV4-2,NA,once,TRBJ1-2
CAVGQNNEQFF,TGTGCCGTAGGCCAGAACAATGAGCAGTTCTTC,11,TRBV12-5,NA,NA,TRBJ2-1
CASSLVQGDEAFF,TGCGCCAGCAGCTTAGTACAGGGCGATGAAGCTTTCTTT,13,TRBV5-1,NA,NA,TRBJ1-1
CASSTPGTPFPYEQYF,TGTGCCAGCAGCACGCCGGGGACACCATTCCCCTACGAGCAGTACTTC,16,TRBV7-9,NA,NA,TRBJ2-7
CASSVDPGLPYNSPLHF,TGTGCCAGCAGCGTAGACCCGGGGCTCCCCTATAATTCACCCCTCCACTTT,17,TRBV9,NA,few,TRBJ1-6
CASSARVTNYGYTF,TGCGCCAGCAGCGCCCGCGTGACTAACTATGGCTACACCTTC,14,TRBV4-1,NA,NA,TRBJ1-2
CASSDSSGNTIYF,TGTGCCAGCAGTGATTCGTCTGGAAACACCATATATTTT,13,TRBV25-1,NA,NA,TRBJ1-3
CASSYRDRGEAFF,TGTGCCAGCAGTTACCGGGACAGGGGTGAAGCTTTCTTT,13,TRBV6-5,TRBD1,NA,TRBJ1-1
CASSLGLLEQYF,TGTGCCAGCTCACTAGGACTGCTCGAGCAGTACTTC,12,TRBV18,NA,few,TRBJ2-7
CASSTGSSYEQYF,TGTGCCAGCAGTACAGGGAGCTCCTACGAGCAGTACTTC,13,TRBV2,NA,NA,TRBJ2-7
CAISDRYEQYF,TGTGCCATCAGTGATAGATACGAGCAGTACTTC,11,TRBV10-3,NA,NA,TRBJ2-7
CASSSGRASDEQFF,TGCGCCAGTTCTAGCGGGAGGGCCTCCGATGAGCAGTTCTTC,14,TRBV5-1,TRBD2,NA,TRBJ2-1
CASSLARAWNSPLHF,TGCGCCAGCAGCTTGGCCAGGGCTTGGAATTCACCCCTCCACTTT,15,TRBV5-1,NA,NA,TRBJ1-6
CASGWLAKNIQYF,TGTGCCAGCGGTTGGCTAGCCAAAAACATTCAGTACTTC,13,TRBV12-3/TRBV12-4,NA,NA,TRBJ2-4
CASRGRQNTEAFF,TGTGCCAGCAGGGGCCGACAGAACACTGAAGCTTTCTTT,13,TRBV6-5,NA,NA,TRBJ1-1
CASSRQGEGDTQYF,TGTGCCAGCAGCAGACAGGGGGAAGGAGATACGCAGTATTTT,14,TRBV5-6,TRBD1,NA,TRBJ2-3
CASSPEQGHGYTF,TGTGCCAGCTCACCAGAACAGGGGCATGGCTACACCTTC,13,TRBV18,TRBD1,NA,TRBJ1-2
CASSLTASGGVAYNEQFF,TGTGCCAGCAGCTTAACGGCTAGCGGGGGAGTCGCTTACAATGAGCAGTTCTTC,18,TRBV7-3,TRBD2,once,TRBJ2-1
CASSLLGDTQYF,TGTGCCAGCAGCTTACTAGGGGATACGCAGTATTTT,12,TRBV7-9,NA,NA,TRBJ2-3
CASSAVVTDTQYF,TGTGCCAGCAGCGCAGTGGTCACAGATACGCAGTATTTT,13,TRBV9,NA,once,TRBJ2-3
CASSLAASYNSPLHF,TGTGCCAGCAGCTTAGCTGCAAGCTATAATTCACCCCTCCACTTT,15,TRBV13,NA,NA,TRBJ1-6
CASSPVGEQYF,TGTGCCAGCAGCCCCGTGGGAGAGCAGTACTTC,11,TRBV7-3,NA,NA,TRBJ2-7
CASVSLAGSDIQYF,TGTGCCAGCGTCTCCCTAGCGGGATCTGACATTCAGTACTTC,14,TRBV6-5,TRBD2,NA,TRBJ2-4
CASQSQGGSPLHF,TGTGCCAGCCAGAGCCAGGGAGGTTCACCCCTCCACTTT,13,TRBV5-4,NA,NA,TRBJ1-6
CASSLGAGGQYEQYF,TGTGCCAGCAGCTTAGGAGCGGGGGGGCAATACGAGCAGTACTTC,15,TRBV7-2,TRBD2,once,TRBJ2-7
CASSLSTDTQYF,TGTGCCAGCAGCTTGTCTACAGATACGCAGTATTTT,12,TRBV7-6,NA,NA,TRBJ2-3
CASSPDPTVDTQYF,TGTGCCAGCAGCCCGGACCCAACGGTAGATACGCAGTATTTT,14,TRBV4-2,NA,NA,TRBJ2-3
CATSPPGQGVRGHGYTF,TGTGCCACCAGCCCTCCGGGACAGGGGGTTAGAGGACATGGCTACACCTTC,17,TRBV15,TRBD1,NA,TRBJ1-2